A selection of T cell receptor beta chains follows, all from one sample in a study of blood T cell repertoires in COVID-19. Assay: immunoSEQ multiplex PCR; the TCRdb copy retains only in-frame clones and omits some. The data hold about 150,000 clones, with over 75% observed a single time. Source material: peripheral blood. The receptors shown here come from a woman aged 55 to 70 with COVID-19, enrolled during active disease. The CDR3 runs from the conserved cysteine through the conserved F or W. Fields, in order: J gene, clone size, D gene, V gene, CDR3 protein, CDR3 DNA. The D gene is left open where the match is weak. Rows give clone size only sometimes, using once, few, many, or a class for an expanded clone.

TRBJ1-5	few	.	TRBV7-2	CASSREGGSGQPQHF	TGTGCCAGCAGCCGCGAAGGTGGGAGCGGTCAGCCCCAGCATTTT
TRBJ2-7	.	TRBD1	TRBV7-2	CASSPDRVAGEQYF	TGTGCCAGCAGCCCCGACAGGGTCGCAGGCGAGCAGTACTTC
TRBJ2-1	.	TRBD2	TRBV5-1	CASTLNLAGGLDEQFF	TGCGCCAGCACCTTGAACTTGGCGGGGGGGCTGGATGAGCAGTTCTTC
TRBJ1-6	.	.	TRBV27	CASSWSSYNSPLHF	TGTGCCAGCAGCTGGAGCTCCTATAATTCACCCCTCCACTTT
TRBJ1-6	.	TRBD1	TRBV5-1	CASSLGTGGTSPLHF	TGCGCCAGCAGCTTGGGGACAGGGGGCACTTCACCCCTCCACTTT
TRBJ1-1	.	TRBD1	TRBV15	CATSTGQGDGEAFF	TGTGCCACCAGCACGGGACAGGGGGATGGTGAAGCTTTCTTT
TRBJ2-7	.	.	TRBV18	CASSSSYEQYF	TGTGCCAGCTCCAGCTCCTACGAGCAGTACTTC
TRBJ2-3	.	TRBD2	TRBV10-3	CAISESASGGPLADTQYF	TGTGCCATCAGTGAGTCGGCTAGCGGGGGCCCCCTGGCAGATACGCAGTATTTT
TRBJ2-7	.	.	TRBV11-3	CASSWGDSSPEQYF	TGTGCCAGCAGCTGGGGGGACTCCAGCCCCGAGCAGTACTTC
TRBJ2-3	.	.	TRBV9	CASSVGRTLSADTQYF	TGTGCCAGCAGCGTAGGCAGGACTCTTAGTGCAGATACGCAGTATTTT
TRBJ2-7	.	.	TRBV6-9	CASSSPGGPYEQYF	TGTGCCAGCAGTTCCCCCGGCGGGCCCTACGAGCAGTACTTC
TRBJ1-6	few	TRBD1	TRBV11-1	CASSLIVQGVNSPLHF	TGTGCCAGCAGCTTGATTGTTCAGGGGGTGAATTCACCCCTCCACTTT
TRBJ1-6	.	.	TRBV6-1	CASSDFSYNSPLHF	TGTGCCAGCAGTGATTTTTCGTATAATTCACCCCTCCACTTT
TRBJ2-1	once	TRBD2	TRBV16	CASSQSIRLAGGWAYNEQFF	TGTGCCAGCAGCCAATCTATAAGGCTAGCGGGGGGATGGGCCTACAATGAGCAGTTCTTC
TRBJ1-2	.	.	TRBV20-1	CSASETGRYGYTF	TGCAGTGCTAGTGAAACAGGGCGCTATGGCTACACCTTC
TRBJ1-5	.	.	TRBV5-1	CASSFGGSNQPQHF	TGCGCCAGCAGCTTTGGAGGGAGCAATCAGCCCCAGCATTTT
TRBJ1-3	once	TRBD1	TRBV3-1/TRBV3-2	CASTPSTGAAGNTIYF	TGTGCCAGCACCCCTTCGACAGGGGCGGCTGGAAACACCATATATTTT
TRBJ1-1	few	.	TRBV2	CARHNTGKNTEAFF	TGTGCCCGGCATAATACAGGAAAGAACACTGAAGCTTTCTTT
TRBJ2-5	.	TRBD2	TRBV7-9	CASSTPGGQETQYF	TGTGCCAGCAGCACCCCGGGGGGGCAAGAGACCCAGTACTTC
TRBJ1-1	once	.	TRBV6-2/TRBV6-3	CASSPSTDMTEAFF	TGTGCCAGCAGTCCGTCGACGGACATGACTGAAGCTTTCTTT
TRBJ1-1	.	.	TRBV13	CASSLAHGGNTEAFF	TGTGCCAGCAGCTTAGCCCACGGGGGGAACACTGAAGCTTTCTTT
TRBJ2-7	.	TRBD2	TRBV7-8	CASSLVRGDEQYF	TGTGCCAGCAGCCTCGTTCGGGGGGACGAGCAGTACTTC
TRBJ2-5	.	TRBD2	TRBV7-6	CASSLLTLAGDRAVAQYF	TGTGCCAGCAGCCTACTCACCCTAGCGGGGGACCGAGCCGTGGCCCAGTACTTC
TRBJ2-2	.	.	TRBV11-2	CASSLRRANTGELFF	TGTGCCAGCAGCTTGCGGAGAGCGAACACCGGGGAGCTGTTTTTT
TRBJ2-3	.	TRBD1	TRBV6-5	CASSSDRSPSLWYF	TGTGCCAGCAGTTCGGACAGGAGCCCATCGCTGTGGTATTTT
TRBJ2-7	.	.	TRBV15	CATSRDFHGGVSEEQYF	TGTGCCACCAGCAGAGATTTCCATGGCGGGGTCTCGGAAGAGCAGTACTTC
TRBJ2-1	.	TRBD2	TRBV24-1	CATSDSPSGEYNEQFF	TGTGCCACCAGTGATTCACCCAGCGGGGAGTACAATGAGCAGTTCTTC
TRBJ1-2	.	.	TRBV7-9	CASSLASSDYGYTF	TGTGCCAGCAGCTTAGCCTCGAGTGACTATGGCTACACCTTC
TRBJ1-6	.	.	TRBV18	CASSPGREGSPLHF	TGTGCCAGCTCACCGGGCAGGGAGGGTTCACCCCTCCACTTT
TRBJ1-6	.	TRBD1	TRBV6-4	CASSVDRDGSPLHF	TGTGCCAGCAGTGTAGACAGGGACGGTTCACCCCTCCACTTT
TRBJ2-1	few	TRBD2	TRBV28	CASSLPLAGGNNEQFF	TGTGCCAGCAGTTTACCCTTAGCGGGGGGGAACAATGAGCAGTTCTTC
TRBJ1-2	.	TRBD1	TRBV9	CASSEAPGTGGHGYTF	TGTGCCAGCAGCGAGGCCCCCGGGACAGGGGGCCATGGCTACACCTTC
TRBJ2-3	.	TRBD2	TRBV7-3	CASSEGGLAGTDLYF	TGTGCCAGCAGCGAAGGGGGACTAGCGGGGACGGACCTGTATTTT
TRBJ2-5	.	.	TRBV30	CAWSVGGGPETQYF	TGTGCCTGGAGTGTGGGGGGGGGCCCGGAGACCCAGTACTTC
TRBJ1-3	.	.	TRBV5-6	CASLLRGARGNTIYF	TGTGCCAGCCTCTTGCGGGGGGCGCGTGGAAACACCATATATTTT
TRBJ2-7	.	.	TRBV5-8	CASSLAPEFKSTTYEQYF	TGTGCCAGCAGCTTGGCCCCAGAATTCAAATCCACCACCTACGAGCAGTACTTC
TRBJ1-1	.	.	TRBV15	CATSRGGGPDTEAFF	TGTGCCACCAGCCGAGGGGGGGGGCCAGACACTGAAGCTTTCTTT
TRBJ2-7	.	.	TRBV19	CASNGDSYEQYF	TGTGCCAGTAACGGGGATTCCTACGAGCAGTACTTC
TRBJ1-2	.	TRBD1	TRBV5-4	CASSLDRGGYGYTF	TGTGCCAGCAGCTTGGACAGGGGCGGGTATGGCTACACCTTC
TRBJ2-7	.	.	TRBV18	CASSSAYEQYF	TGTGCCAGCTCATCCGCCTACGAGCAGTACTTC
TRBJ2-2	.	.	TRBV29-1	CSVEDSRGWNTGELFF	TGCAGCGTTGAAGATTCGAGGGGGTGGAACACCGGGGAGCTGTTTTTT
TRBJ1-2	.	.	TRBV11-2	CASSLADSAAGGYTF	TGTGCCAGCAGCTTAGCCGACAGTGCCGCGGGGGGCTACACCTTC
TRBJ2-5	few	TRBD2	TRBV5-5	CASSLTAGGNRETQYF	TGTGCCAGCAGCTTGACAGCGGGGGGAAACCGAGAGACCCAGTACTTC
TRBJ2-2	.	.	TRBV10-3	CAIGTMNTGELFF	TGTGCCATTGGGACAATGAACACCGGGGAGCTGTTTTTT
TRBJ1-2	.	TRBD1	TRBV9	CASSPTTGVYGYTF	TGTGCCAGCAGCCCGACGACAGGGGTGTATGGCTACACCTTC
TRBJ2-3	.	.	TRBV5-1	CASSLGGLGPTDTQYF	TGCGCCAGCAGCTTGGGGGGACTGGGGCCCACAGATACGCAGTATTTT
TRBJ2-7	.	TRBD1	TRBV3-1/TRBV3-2	CASSQFQGAGGYEQYF	TGTGCCAGCAGCCAGTTTCAGGGGGCTGGAGGGTACGAGCAGTACTTC
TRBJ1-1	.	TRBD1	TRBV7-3	CASSVDRANTEAFF	TGTGCCAGCAGCGTCGACAGGGCCAACACTGAAGCTTTCTTT
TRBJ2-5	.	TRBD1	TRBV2	CASSGDSEQETQYF	TGTGCCAGCAGTGGGGACAGCGAGCAAGAGACCCAGTACTTC
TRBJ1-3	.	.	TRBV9	CASSLGGGGNTIYF	TGTGCCAGCAGCTTGGGAGGCGGGGGAAACACCATATATTTT
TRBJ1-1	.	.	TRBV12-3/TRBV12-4	CASSRHFNTEAFF	TGTGCCAGCAGCCGACACTTCAACACTGAAGCTTTCTTT
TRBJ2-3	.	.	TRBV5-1	CASSLRVQRSTDTQYF	TGCGCCAGCAGCTTGAGAGTTCAGCGAAGCACAGATACGCAGTATTTT
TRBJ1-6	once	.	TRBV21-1	CASSKRSSRANSPLHF	TGTGCCAGCAGCAAAAGGTCGTCCAGGGCCAATTCACCCCTCCACTTT
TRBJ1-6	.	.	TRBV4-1	CASSLSSPGRYNSPLHF	TGCGCCAGCAGCCTCTCCTCACCGGGAAGATATAATTCACCCCTCCACTTT